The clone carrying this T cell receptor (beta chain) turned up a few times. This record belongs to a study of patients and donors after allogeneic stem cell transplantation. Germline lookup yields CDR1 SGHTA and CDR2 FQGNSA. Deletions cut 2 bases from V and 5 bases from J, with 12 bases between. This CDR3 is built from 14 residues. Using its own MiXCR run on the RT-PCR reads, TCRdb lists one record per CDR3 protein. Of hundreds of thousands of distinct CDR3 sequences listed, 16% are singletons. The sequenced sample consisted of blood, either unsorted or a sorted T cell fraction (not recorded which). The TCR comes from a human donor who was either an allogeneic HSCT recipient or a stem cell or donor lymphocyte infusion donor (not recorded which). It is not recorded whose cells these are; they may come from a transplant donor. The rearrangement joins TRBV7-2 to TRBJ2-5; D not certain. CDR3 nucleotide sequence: TGTGCCAGCAGCTTAAAGGCTAACCTTGAGACCCAGTACTTC. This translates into CASSLKANLETQYF. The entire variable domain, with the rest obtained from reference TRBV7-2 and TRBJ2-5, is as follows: GAGVSQSPSNKVTEKGKDVELRCDPISGHTALYWYRQSLGQGLEFLIYFQGNSAPDKSGLPSDRFSAERTGGSVSTLTIQRTQQEDSAVYLCASSLKANLETQYFGPGTRLLVL.